This T cell receptor (beta chain) originates from a study of T cells in Graves' hyperthyroidism and ophthalmopathy. Whole-study findings and limits: Classification by a 13 V-J model distinguished ophthalmopathy from stable hyperthyroidism.

Per germline, CDR1 MNHNS and CDR2 SASEGT. The CDR3 covers 13 residues. V lost 4 bases and J lost 12; bases outside the gene matches: 10. What was amplified from RNA transcripts were TCR beta CDR3 regions. First-round RT-PCR with HTBI primers amplified the TCR CDR3 region. A single record per CDR3 protein comes from TCRdb applying MiXCR to the multiplex PCR reads. The sample carries 530,000 or so distinct CDR3 sequences, approximately 17% recorded once. To note about this clonotype: What it binds is unknown.

The sequenced sample consisted of blood. The source of this sequence is a woman aged 18 to 35 with Graves' ophthalmopathy. V usage is TRBV6-1 and J usage is TRBJ2-7, with TRBD2 identical over 9 bases. CDR3 bases: TGTGCCAGCAGTGCTAGCGGGGCCCTAGGACCGTACTTC. This sequence encodes CASSASGALGPYF.